This T cell receptor (beta chain) comes out of a study of early stage breast cancer tumors (dated by TCRdb to 2016 to 2017). For context, the study as a whole: Of the 16 invasive breast tumors, eleven to twelve were found to be estrogen receptor-positive, progesterone receptor-positive and HER2-negative. Of the roughly 12 ER+/PR+/HER2- tumors, eight were classified as invasive ductal carcinomas and four as invasive lobular carcinomas. A read coverage of roughly 10-fold per sample was achieved on average. A total of 2 million to 3 million templates, representing approximately 1,100,000 unique clonotypes, were detected across all samples. Paper-wide results and their limitations: Enriched TCRB sequences shared across patients were found to be mostly commonly generated sequences that were unlikely to play an important role in the tumor microenvironment. Roughly 2.5-fold higher T cell density and higher clonality were observed in tumors than in adjacent normal breast tissue. Repertoires from blood resembled normal breast more closely than tumor, and using blood as a reference for each tissue separated tumor from normal in about 85% of the 16 patients. Because the cohort was small, a breakdown by tumor subtype could not be done. Bulk genomic DNA sequencing of unsorted cells missed chain pairing and functional markers such as CD4, CD8 and FOXP3.

This clone has just one count. No cognate antigen has been identified for it. Within one base of it there is no much larger clone, and no base qualities were kept. At the junction V is shortened by 10 bases and J by 7 bases; bases outside the gene matches: 11. From the cysteine through the phenylalanine, the CDR3 covers 14 amino acids. Only the CDR3 DNA is retained, 42 bases long and in frame from the first base. The germline V gene (reference sequence) sets CDR1 to MNHEY and CDR2 to SMNVEV. Every sample was amplified as two independent genomic DNA replicates, using approximately 0.5 ug for blood and approximately 1.5 ug for tumor or normal breast. Following the manufacturer's instructions, the ImmunoSeq Intro kit was used to carry out TCRB sequencing on genomic DNA. Multiplex PCR ran approximately 34 cycles with proprietary primers and spike-in control sequences for absolute quantification. Single-end 150-bp reads were used to sequence an 87-bp fragment spanning the CDR3 and the flanking V and J genes. Each lane of an Illumina MiSeq running version 3.0 chemistry carried seven multiplexed samples, with two replicates apiece. The paper's data handling went like this. Raw data were processed with the vendor's proprietary pipeline, and both replicates were merged into a single result per sample. Productive rearrangements sharing the V-gene family, CDR3 amino acid sequence and J-gene segment were defined as clonotypes. To compute clonality, the normalized Shannon entropy (Pielou evenness) of TCRB abundances was subtracted from 1. T cell density was estimated by dividing total templates by the number of input cells inferred from the DNA input amount. Recon was used with default parameters to estimate total repertoire diversity and clonality. A clonotype was considered tumor-enriched if its abundance in tumor exceeded 0.1% and was at least 32-fold higher than its abundance in normal breast. The immuneACCESS repertoire file appears here via TCRdb, limited to in-frame rearrangements. These files lack a portion of the clones; in checked studies, under half of the deficit traces to unresolved V genes, and the cause of the others is not known. For V, J and clone size, that table is used; D and trimming come from the DNA. The table for this sample lists 1,500 to 2,000 clones; 70% to 80% of them were counted only once. The top ten clonotypes cover around 7.7% of the sample.

Taken from around 2-4 cm away from the tumor, the adjacent normal breast tissue was rinsed with PBS and kept in prechilled RNAlater. Because of high lipid content and low cell density, roughly 85-300 mg of normal breast tissue was often needed to obtain sufficient DNA. The study profiled bulk TCR beta-chain repertoires in matched peripheral blood, tumor and adjacent normal breast tissue taken from roughly 17 patients with early-stage breast cancer. The Qiagen AllPrep DNA/RNA Mini kit was used to extract genomic DNA. The source of this sequence is a person in their 70s with breast cancer. The chain is assembled from TRBV27 and TRBJ2-3, with 10 bases aligning to TRBD1. Sample: normal breast tissue next to the tumor. The bases are TGTGCCACAGAACCTCGGACAGGGGGAAATACGCAGTATTTT. This codes for CATEPRTGGNTQYF.